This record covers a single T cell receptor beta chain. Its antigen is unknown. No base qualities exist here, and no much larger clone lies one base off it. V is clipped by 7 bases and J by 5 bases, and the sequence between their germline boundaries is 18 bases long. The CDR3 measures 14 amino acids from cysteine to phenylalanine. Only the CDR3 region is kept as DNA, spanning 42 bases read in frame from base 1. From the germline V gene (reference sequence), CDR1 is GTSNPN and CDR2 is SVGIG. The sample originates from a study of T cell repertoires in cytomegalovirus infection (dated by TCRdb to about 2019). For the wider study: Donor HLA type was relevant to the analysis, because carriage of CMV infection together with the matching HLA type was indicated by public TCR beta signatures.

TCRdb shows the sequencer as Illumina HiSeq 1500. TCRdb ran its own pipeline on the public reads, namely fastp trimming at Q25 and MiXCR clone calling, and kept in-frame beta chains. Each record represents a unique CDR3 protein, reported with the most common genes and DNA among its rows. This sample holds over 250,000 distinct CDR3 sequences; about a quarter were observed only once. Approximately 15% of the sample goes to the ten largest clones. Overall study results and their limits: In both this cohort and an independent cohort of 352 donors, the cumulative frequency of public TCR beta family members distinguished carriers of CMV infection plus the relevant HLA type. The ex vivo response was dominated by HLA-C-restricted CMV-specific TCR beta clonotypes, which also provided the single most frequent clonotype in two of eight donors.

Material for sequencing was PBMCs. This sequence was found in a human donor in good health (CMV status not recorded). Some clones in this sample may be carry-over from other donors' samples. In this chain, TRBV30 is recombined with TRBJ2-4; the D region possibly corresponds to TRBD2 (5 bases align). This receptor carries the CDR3 CASAGNEFQNIQYF. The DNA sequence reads TGTGCCTCCGCGGGCAATGAGTTCCAAAACATTCAGTACTTC. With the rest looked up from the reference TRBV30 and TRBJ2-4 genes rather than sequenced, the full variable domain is SQTIHQWPATLVQPVGSPLSLECTVEGTSNPNLYWYRQAAGRGLQLLFYSVGIGQISSEVPQNLSASRPQDRQFILSSKKLLLSDSGFYLCASAGNEFQNIQYFGAGTRLSVL.